The present entry profiles one TCR beta chain with its context. This CDR3 has 13 residues. Germline lookup yields CDR1 SNHLY and CDR2 FYNNEI. Trimming shortened V by 4 bases and J by 6 bases, and 13 bases separated the two germline ends. In the study's own analysis: Amplification with reference gene primers provided the estimates of nucleated cell counts. Here immunoSEQ multiplex PCR was the method, and the copy in TCRdb shows in-frame clones only, minus some. V and J calls and clone size are given by that table; D and trimming were obtained from the DNA. Of about 120,000 clones listed, about 85% are singletons. This sample stems from a study of blood T cell repertoires in COVID-19. At the level of the study: From the United States, Italy and Spain came samples of acute and convalescent COVID-19. From T cells, B-cell-depleted T cells, or PBMCs came the material, which was cDNA or gDNA.

Sequences were obtained from peripheral blood. This sequence originates from an older man with active or convalescent COVID-19. V usage is TRBV2 and J usage is TRBJ2-7; the D is unclear. The CDR3 bases are TGTGCCAGCAGTGCCACGGAGTTCTCCGAGCAGTACTTC. Amino acid sequence: CASSATEFSEQYF.